Below are 11 T cell receptor beta chains sequenced from a single sample in a study of blood T cells in healthy people across ages. The use of a sample-barcoded 5' primer and a J-beta primer mix characterized a second PCR of roughly 6 to 11 cycles. TCRdb re-called the 5' RACE reads through MiXCR, storing one row per CDR3 protein. The table lists 700,000 to 950,000 distinct CDR3 sequences, roughly 60% of them singletons. Sequencing input: blood. The source of these receptors is a man aged 30-40 years in good health.

V gene TRBV5-8 combines with J gene TRBJ1-2; D is possibly TRBD1 (5 bases). The CDR3 consists of 14 residues. The V and J ends lost 2 bases and 4 bases respectively, with 12 bases between them. CDR1 is SGHTS, CDR2 YDEGEE, per germline. The chain's CDR3 is CASSFSLGTYGYTF. The CDR3, as DNA: TGTGCCAGCAGCTTTTCCCTCGGGACCTATGGCTACACCTTC.

This chain joins TRBV20-1 and TRBJ2-7; 7 nucleotides line up with TRBD2. V lost 5 bases to trimming and J lost 4 bases; unmatched junction nucleotides: 14. The V gene's germline CDR1 is DFQATT and CDR2 SNEGSKA (reference sequence). The CDR3 is 15 residues long. The CDR3 sequence is CSAPTTGRFLYEQYF. The CDR3 DNA follows: TGCAGTGCTCCGACAACCGGGAGGTTCCTTTACGAGCAGTACTTC.

The chain is built from TRBV6-1 and TRBJ2-1, with D tentatively TRBD1 (5 bases). CDR1 is MNHNS, CDR2 SASEGT, per germline. This CDR3 is built from 13 residues. The V end was cut by 7 bases, the J end by 4 bases, with 11 bases between. The CDR3 loop is CASNRQNYNEQFF. CDR3 in DNA: TGTGCCAGCAACCGACAGAATTACAATGAGCAGTTCTTC.

This chain joins TRBV7-9 and TRBJ1-2; 8 bases fit TRBD1. The CDR3 contains 15 residues. CDR1 and CDR2 (germline): SEHNR, FQNEAQ (reference sequence). The J segment lost 3 bases and the V segment lost 4 bases, leaving 7 bases of the junction unmatched. CDR3 residues: CASSSTGDAHYGYTF. CDR3 coding DNA: TGTGCCAGCAGCTCGACAGGGGATGCTCACTATGGCTACACCTTC.

This chain links TRBV5-4 with TRBJ2-1; D call uncertain. Per the germline V gene, CDR1 is SGHNT and CDR2 is YYREEE (reference sequence). The V end lost 4 bases, the J end lost 5 bases, and 16 bases lay between the germline ends. This CDR3 contains 15 residues. CDR3 bases: TGTGCCAGCAGCCCCGACTCAGCGCCAAACAATGAGCAGTTCTTC. Residues: CASSPDSAPNNEQFF. Combining the CDR3 with reference TRBV5-4 and TRBJ2-1 gives the whole variable domain ETGVTQSPTHLIKTRGQQVTLRCSSQSGHNTVSWYQQALGQGPQFIFQYYREEENGRGNFPPRFSGLQFPNYSSELNVNALELDDSALYLCASSPDSAPNNEQFFGPGTRLTVL.

The rearrangement joins TRBV20-1 to TRBJ2-3; D gene ambiguous. Deletions cut 2 bases from V and 5 bases from J, with 11 bases between. The CDR3 is made up of 13 amino acids. Germline V gene sequence: CDR1 DFQATT, CDR2 SNEGSKA (reference sequence). The CDR3 DNA reads as TGCAGTGCTAGACCAAACCTTCAAGATACGCAGTATTTT. It yields the protein CSARPNLQDTQYF.

The gene calls are TRBV20-1 and TRBJ2-7; possibly TRBD2 for D (5 bases). The V end lost 3 bases, the J end lost 2 bases, and 11 bases lay between the germline ends. CDR3 size: 13 residues. Per the germline V gene, CDR1 is DFQATT and CDR2 is SNEGSKA (reference sequence). Here the CDR3 reads CSASKDSPYEQYF. CDR3 coding DNA: TGCAGTGCTAGTAAGGACTCACCCTACGAGCAGTACTTC.

The chain combines TRBV25-1 with TRBJ1-1; D uncertain. Germline assignment: CDR1 MGHDK and CDR2 SYGVNS. Deletions cut 7 bases from V and 3 bases from J, with 6 bases between. The CDR3 has 11 residues. CDR3 sequence (DNA): TGTGCCAGCACCTGGGACACTGAAGCTTTCTTT. This sequence encodes CASTWDTEAFF. The full variable domain, with the rest looked up from reference TRBV25-1 and TRBJ1-1, is EADIYQTPRYLVIGTGKKITLECSQTMGHDKMYWYQQDPGMELHLIHYSYGVNSTEKGDLSSESTVSRIRTEHFPLTLESARPSHTSQYLCASTWDTEAFFGQGTRLTVV.

The V call is TRBV5-6, the J call TRBJ2-1; 12 bases agree with TRBD2. Unmatched junction bases numbered 23, after V lost 5 bases and J lost 5 bases. The CDR3 runs 21 residues. Germline V gene sequence: CDR1 SGHDT, CDR2 YYEEEE. The chain's CDR3 is CASRPEAPDGRTSGNDNEQFF. CDR3 nucleotide sequence: TGTGCCAGCAGGCCAGAGGCCCCAGATGGTCGGACTAGCGGGAATGACAATGAGCAGTTCTTC.

This CDR3 reads CASRIKGLRQGESDGYTF. The DNA of the CDR3 is TGTGCCAGCAGGATCAAGGGTTTAAGACAGGGCGAATCTGATGGCTACACCTTC. The V and J genes are TRBV28 and TRBJ1-2, with 7 positions matching TRBD1. The V gene end was trimmed by 6 bases and the J gene end by 6 bases; junction bases not matched to a gene: 22. The V gene's germline CDR1 is MDHEN and CDR2 SYDVKM. This CDR3 region has 18 residues.

This clonotype has a handful of counts. The chain uses TRBV12-3 or TRBV12-4 and TRBJ2-5, with D perhaps matching TRBD1 (6 bases). CDR3 length: 14 residues. The V and J ends lost 6 bases and 2 bases respectively, with 13 bases between them. This CDR3 is CASSGRGRQETQYF. For the CDR3, the DNA is TGTGCCAGCAGCGGCAGGGGCAGACAAGAGACCCAGTACTTC.